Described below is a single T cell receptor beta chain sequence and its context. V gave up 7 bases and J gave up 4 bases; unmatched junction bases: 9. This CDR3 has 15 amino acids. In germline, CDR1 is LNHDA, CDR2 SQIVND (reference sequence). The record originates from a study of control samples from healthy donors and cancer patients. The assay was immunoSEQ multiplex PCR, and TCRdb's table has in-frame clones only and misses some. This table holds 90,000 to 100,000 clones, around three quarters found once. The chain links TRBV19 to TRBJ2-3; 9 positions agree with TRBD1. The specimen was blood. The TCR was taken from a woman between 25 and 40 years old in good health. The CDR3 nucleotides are TGTGCCAGTACCCCGGGACAGGGTGTCGCAGATACGCAGTATTTT. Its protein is CASTPGQGVADTQYF.